This TCR beta chain originates from a study of human T cells and chemical hapten exposure. This clonotype came up many times. Described time point: patch test 2, 6 weeks after DPC sensitization. Treatment denoted: therapeutic diphenylcyclopropenone sensitization with weekly scalp DPC. The library tagged each cDNA molecule with unique molecular identifiers. A single record per CDR3 protein comes from TCRdb applying MiXCR to the RACE reads. The sample has around 75,000 distinct CDR3 sequences, approximately 10% seen once. Material: whole blood, obtained in connection with sensitization to the hapten diphenylcyclopropenone (DPC). The sequence was collected from a woman aged 45-65 years with alopecia areata. Some clones in this sample may be carry-over from other donors' samples.

CDR3: CASSIAQITDTQYF. The CDR3 bases are TGTGCCAGTAGTATAGCGCAGATTACAGATACGCAGTATTTT. This chain uses TRBV19 with TRBJ2-3; D not certain. The V and J ends lost 1 base and 3 bases respectively, with 8 bases between them. CDR1 and CDR2 from the germline V gene are LNHDA and SQIVND (reference sequence). CDR3 length equals 14 residues.